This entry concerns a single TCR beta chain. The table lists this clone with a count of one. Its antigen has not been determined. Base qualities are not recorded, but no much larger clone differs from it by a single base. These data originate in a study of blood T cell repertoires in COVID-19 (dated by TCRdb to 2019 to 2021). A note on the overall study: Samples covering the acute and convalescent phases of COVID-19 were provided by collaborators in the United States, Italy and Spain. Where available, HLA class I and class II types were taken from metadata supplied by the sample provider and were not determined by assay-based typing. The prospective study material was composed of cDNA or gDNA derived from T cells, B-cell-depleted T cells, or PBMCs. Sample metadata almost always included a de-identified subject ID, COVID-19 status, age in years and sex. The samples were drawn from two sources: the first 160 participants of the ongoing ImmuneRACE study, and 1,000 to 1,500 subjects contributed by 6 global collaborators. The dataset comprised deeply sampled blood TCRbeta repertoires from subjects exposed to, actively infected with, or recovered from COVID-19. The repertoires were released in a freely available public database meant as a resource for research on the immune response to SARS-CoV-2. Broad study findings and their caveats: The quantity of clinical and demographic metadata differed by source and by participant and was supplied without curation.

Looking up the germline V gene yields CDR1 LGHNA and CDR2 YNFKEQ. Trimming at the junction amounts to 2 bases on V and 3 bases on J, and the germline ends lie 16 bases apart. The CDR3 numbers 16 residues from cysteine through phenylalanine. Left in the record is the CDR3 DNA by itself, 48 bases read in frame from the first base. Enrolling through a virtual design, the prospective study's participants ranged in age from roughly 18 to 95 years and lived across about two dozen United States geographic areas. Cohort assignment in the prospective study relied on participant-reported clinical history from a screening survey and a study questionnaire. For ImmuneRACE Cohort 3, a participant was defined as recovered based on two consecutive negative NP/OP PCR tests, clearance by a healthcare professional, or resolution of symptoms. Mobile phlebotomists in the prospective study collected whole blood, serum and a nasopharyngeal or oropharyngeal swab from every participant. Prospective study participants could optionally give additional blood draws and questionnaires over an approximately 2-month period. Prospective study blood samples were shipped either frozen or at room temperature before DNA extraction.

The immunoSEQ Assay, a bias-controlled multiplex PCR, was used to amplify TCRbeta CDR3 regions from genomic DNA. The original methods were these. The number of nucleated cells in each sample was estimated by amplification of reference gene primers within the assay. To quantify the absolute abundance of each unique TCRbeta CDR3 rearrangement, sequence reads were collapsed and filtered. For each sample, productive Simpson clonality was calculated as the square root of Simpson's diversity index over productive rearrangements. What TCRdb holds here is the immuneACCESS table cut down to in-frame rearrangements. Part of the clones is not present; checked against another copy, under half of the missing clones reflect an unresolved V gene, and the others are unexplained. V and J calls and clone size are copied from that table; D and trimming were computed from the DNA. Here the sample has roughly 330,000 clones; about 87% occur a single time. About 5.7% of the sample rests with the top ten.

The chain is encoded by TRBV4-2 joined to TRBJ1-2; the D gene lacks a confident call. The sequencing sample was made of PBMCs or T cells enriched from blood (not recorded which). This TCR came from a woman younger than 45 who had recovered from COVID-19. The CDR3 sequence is CASSQQGGNLDYGYTF. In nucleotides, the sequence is TGTGCCAGCAGCCAACAAGGCGGAAACTTGGACTATGGCTACACCTTC.